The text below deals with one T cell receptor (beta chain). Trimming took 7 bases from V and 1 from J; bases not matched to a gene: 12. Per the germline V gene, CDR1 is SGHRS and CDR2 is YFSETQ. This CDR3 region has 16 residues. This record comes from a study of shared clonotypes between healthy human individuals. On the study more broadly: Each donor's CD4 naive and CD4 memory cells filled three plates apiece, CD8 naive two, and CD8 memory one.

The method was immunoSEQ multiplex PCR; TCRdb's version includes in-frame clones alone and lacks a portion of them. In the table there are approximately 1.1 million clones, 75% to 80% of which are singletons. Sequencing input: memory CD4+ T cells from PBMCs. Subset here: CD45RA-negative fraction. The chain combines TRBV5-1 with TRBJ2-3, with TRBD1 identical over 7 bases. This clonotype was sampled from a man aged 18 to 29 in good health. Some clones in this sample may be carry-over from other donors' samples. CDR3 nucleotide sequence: TGCGCCAGCTTCGAGACAGGGCAAGGGGGCACAGATACGCAGTATTTT. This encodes CASFETGQGGTDTQYF.